This is a list of T cell receptor beta chains from one sample in a study of regulatory T cells in long-lasting Graves disease. TCRdb re-called the multiplex PCR reads through MiXCR, storing one row per CDR3 protein. The table has about 470,000 distinct CDR3 sequences, under 15% seen once. This sample also appeared in a second study, on T cells in Graves' hyperthyroidism and ophthalmopathy.

Sequences were derived from peripheral blood mononuclear cells (PBMCs), sampled at new diagnosis, from a patient treated with antithyroid drugs. The receptors come from a woman aged 25 to 39 with Graves disease. Each CDR3 is given with its conserved first and last residue. The order of the fields is J gene, D gene, V gene, clone size, CDR3 protein, CDR3 DNA. The D gene is left open where the match is weak. Rows may omit the clone size; those that give it use once, few, many or a size class.

TRBJ1-2	.	TRBV7-8	many	CASSPGGSYGYTF	TGTGCCAGCAGCCCCGGGGGGTCGTATGGCTACACCTTC
TRBJ2-1	.	TRBV4-1	.	CASSQEGGLDNEQFF	TGCGCCAGCAGCCAAGAGGGGGGACTTGACAATGAGCAGTTCTTC
TRBJ2-5	TRBD2	TRBV7-9	many	CASSSRAGEETQYF	TGTGCCAGCAGCTCCAGAGCGGGAGAGGAGACCCAGTACTTC
TRBJ2-7	.	TRBV28	many	CASSLLLGRSSYEQYF	TGTGCCAGCAGTTTATTGCTGGGCAGGAGCTCCTACGAGCAGTACTTC
TRBJ2-7	.	TRBV6-6	many	CASSYSFFGAITDEQYF	TGTGCCAGCAGTTACTCGTTCTTCGGGGCGATCACCGACGAGCAGTACTTC
TRBJ2-3	.	TRBV10-3	many	CAITLGPAVDTQYF	TGTGCCATCACCCTGGGGCCCGCGGTGGATACGCAGTATTTT
TRBJ2-3	.	TRBV5-1	many	CASTREGSTDTQYF	TGCGCCAGCACCCGCGAGGGCTCGACAGATACGCAGTATTTT
TRBJ2-2	TRBD2	TRBV6-4	few	CASSPGTSGPWGPGELFF	TGTGCCAGCAGCCCCGGGACTAGCGGTCCGTGGGGCCCCGGGGAGCTGTTTTTT
TRBJ2-1	.	TRBV14	.	CASSPAGRGEQFF	TGTGCCAGCAGCCCGGCAGGCCGGGGTGAGCAGTTCTTC
TRBJ2-1	TRBD2	TRBV13	many	CASSLGRRLAGNEQFF	TGTGCCAGCAGCTTAGGCCGTCGTCTAGCGGGTAACGAGCAGTTCTTC
TRBJ2-7	.	TRBV29-1	few	CSVKTSYEQYF	TGCAGCGTTAAGACTTCCTACGAGCAGTACTTC
TRBJ2-4	.	TRBV6-1	many	CASRKKGGTAVENIQYF	TGTGCCAGCAGAAAAAAGGGGGGGACAGCCGTGGAAAACATTCAGTACTTC
TRBJ2-3	.	TRBV28	many	CASRLAQSTDTQYF	TGTGCCAGCAGGCTAGCGCAGAGCACAGATACGCAGTATTTT
TRBJ2-7	TRBD2	TRBV15	many	CATSRDFSGSLEQYF	TGTGCCACCAGCAGAGATTTTAGCGGGAGCTTAGAGCAGTACTTC
TRBJ2-1	.	TRBV19	.	CASSGLGSYNEQFF	TGTGCCAGCAGTGGTCTGGGATCCTACAATGAGCAGTTCTTC
TRBJ1-1	.	TRBV12-3/TRBV12-4	many	CASSLTTEAFF	TGTGCCAGCAGTTTAACCACTGAAGCTTTCTTT
TRBJ1-4	TRBD1	TRBV3-1	.	CASRRGTGVTNEKLFF	TGTGCCAGCAGACGCGGGACAGGGGTGACTAATGAAAAACTGTTTTTT
TRBJ2-3	TRBD2	TRBV24-1	.	CATARGDSSGSTDTQYF	TGTGCCACCGCCAGAGGGGACTCTAGCGGCTCGACAGATACGCAGTATTTT
TRBJ1-5	TRBD1	TRBV6-1	many	CASSPLTGLKQPQHF	TGTGCCAGCAGCCCCCTGACAGGGCTAAAACAGCCCCAGCATTTT
TRBJ2-5	.	TRBV9	.	CASSVNSKTGFEETQYF	TGTGCCAGCAGCGTTAACTCTAAGACGGGCTTTGAAGAGACCCAGTACTTC